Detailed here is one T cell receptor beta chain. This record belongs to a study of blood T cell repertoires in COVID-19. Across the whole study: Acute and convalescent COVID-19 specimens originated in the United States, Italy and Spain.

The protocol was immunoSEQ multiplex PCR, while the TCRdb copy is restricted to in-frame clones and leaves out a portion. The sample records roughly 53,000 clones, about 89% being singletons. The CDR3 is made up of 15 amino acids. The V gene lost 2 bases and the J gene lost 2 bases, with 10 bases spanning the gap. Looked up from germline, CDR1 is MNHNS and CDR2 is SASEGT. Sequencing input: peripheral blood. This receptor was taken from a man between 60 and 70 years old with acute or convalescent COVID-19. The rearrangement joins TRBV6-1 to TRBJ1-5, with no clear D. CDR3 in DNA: TGTGCCAGCAGTGAACGGTATCATGGCAATCAGCCCCAGCATTTT. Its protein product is CASSERYHGNQPQHF.